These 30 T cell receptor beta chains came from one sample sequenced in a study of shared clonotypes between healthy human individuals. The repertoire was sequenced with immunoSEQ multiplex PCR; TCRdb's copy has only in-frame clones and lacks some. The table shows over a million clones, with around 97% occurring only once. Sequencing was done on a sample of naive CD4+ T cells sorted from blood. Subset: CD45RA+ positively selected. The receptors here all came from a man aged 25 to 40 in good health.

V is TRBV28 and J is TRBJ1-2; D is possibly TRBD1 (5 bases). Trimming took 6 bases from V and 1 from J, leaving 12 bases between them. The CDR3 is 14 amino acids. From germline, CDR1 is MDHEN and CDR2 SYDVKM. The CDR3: CASRWGRSNYGYTF. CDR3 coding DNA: TGTGCCAGCAGGTGGGGCAGGAGTAACTATGGCTACACCTTC.

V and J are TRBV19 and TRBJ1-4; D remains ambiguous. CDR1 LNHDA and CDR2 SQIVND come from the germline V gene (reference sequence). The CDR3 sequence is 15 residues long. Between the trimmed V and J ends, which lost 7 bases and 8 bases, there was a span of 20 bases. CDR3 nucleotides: TGTGCCAGTACTCCCCACGTCCTCCCCGGGGAAAAACTGTTTTTT. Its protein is CASTPHVLPGEKLFF.

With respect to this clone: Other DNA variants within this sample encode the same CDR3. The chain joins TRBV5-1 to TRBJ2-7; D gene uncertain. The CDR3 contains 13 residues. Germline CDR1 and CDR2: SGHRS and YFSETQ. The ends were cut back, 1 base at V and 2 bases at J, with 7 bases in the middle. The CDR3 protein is CASSLSSAYEQYF. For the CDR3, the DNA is TGCGCCAGCAGCTTGTCGTCCGCCTACGAGCAGTACTTC.

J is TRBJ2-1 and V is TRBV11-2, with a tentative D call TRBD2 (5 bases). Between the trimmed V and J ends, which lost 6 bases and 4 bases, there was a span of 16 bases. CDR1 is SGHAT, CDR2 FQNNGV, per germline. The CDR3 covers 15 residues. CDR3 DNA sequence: TGTGCCAGCAGGCCCCCGTGGACTGGGTACAATGAGCAGTTCTTC. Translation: CASRPPWTGYNEQFF. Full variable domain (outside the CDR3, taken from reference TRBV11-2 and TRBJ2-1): EAGVAQSPRYKIIEKRQSVAFWCNPISGHATLYWYQQILGQGPKLLIQFQNNGVVDDSQLPKDRFSAERLKGVDSTLKIQPAKLEDSAVYLCASRPPWTGYNEQFFGPGTRLTVL.

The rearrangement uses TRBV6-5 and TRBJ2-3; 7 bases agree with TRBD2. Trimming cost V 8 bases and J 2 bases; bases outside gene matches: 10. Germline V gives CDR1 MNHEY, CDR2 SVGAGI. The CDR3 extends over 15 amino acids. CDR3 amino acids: CASGLLATHTDTQYF. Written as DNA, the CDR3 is TGTGCCAGCGGGTTACTAGCGACCCACACAGATACGCAGTATTTT.

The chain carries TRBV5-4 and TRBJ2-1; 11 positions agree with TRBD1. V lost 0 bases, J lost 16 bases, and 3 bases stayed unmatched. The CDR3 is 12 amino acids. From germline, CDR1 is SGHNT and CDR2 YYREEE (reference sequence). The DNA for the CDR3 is TGTGCCAGCAGCTTGGCGGGGACAGGGGGATTCTTC. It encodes CASSLAGTGGFF.

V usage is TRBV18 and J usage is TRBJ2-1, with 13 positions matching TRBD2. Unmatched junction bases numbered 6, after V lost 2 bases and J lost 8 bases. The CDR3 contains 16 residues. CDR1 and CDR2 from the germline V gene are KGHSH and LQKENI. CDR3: CASSPVGLAGWHEQFF. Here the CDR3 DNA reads TGTGCCAGCTCACCAGTGGGACTAGCGGGATGGCATGAGCAGTTCTTC.

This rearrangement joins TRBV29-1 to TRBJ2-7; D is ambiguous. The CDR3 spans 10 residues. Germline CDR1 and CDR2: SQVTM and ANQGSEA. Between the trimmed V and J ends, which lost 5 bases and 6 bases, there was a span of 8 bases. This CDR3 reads CSVYRGEQYF. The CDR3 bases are TGCAGCGTTTACAGAGGCGAGCAGTACTTC.

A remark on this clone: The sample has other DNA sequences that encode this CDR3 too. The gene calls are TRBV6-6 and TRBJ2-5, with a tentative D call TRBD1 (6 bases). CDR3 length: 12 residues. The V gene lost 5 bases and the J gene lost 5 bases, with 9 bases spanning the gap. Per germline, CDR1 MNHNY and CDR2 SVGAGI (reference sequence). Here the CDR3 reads CASSPGAETQYF. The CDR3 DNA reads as TGTGCCAGCAGTCCAGGGGCGGAGACCCAGTACTTC.

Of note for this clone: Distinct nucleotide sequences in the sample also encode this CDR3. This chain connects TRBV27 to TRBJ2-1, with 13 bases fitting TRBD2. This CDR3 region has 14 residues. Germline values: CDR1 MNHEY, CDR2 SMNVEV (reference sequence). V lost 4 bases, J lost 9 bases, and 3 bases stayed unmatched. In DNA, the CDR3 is TGTGCCAGCAGTTCGGGACTAGCGGGAAGTGAGCAGTTCTTC. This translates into CASSSGLAGSEQFF.

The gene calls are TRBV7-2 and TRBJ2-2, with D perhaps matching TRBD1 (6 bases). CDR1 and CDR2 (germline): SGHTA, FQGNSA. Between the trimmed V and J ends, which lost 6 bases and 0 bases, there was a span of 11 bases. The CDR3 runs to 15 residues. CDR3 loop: CASRSSGANTGELFF. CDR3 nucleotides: TGTGCCAGCAGGTCTTCAGGGGCGAACACCGGGGAGCTGTTTTTT.

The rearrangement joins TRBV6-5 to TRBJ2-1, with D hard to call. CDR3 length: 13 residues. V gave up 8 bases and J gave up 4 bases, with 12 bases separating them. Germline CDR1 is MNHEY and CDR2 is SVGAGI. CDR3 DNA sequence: TGTGCCAGCTCTGCGTCTAAATACAATGAGCAGTTCTTC. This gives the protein CASSASKYNEQFF.

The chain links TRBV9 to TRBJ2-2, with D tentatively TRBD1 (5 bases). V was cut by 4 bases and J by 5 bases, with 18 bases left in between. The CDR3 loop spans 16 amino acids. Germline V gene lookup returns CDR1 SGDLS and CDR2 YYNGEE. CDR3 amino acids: CASSPLVGSGTGELFF. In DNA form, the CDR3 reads TGTGCCAGCAGCCCCTTAGTGGGATCAGGGACCGGGGAGCTGTTTTTT.

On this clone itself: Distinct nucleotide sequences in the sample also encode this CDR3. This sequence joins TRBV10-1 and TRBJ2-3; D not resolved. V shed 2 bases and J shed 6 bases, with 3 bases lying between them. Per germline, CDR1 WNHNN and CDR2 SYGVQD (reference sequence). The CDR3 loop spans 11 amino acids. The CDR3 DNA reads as TGCGCCAGCAGTGAGAGCGATACGCAGTATTTT. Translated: CASSESDTQYF.

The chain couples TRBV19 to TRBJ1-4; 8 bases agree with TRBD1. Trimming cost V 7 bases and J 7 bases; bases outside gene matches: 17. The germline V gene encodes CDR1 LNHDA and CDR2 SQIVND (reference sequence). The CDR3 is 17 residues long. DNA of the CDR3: TGTGCCAGTATATCCAAACCCGGACAGGGCCGCCTTGAAAAACTGTTTTTT. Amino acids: CASISKPGQGRLEKLFF.

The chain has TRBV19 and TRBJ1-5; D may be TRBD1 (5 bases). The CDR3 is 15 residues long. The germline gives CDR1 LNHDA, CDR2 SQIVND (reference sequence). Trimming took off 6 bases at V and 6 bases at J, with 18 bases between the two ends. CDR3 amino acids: CASRTGTQEVQPQHF. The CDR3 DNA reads TGTGCCAGTAGAACCGGGACCCAGGAGGTTCAGCCCCAGCATTTT.

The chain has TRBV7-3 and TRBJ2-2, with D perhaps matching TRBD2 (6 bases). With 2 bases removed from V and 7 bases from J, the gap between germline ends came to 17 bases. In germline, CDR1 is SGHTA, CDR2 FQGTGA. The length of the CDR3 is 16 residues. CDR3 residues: CASSLAGTRGGGELFF. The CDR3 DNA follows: TGTGCCAGCAGCTTAGCGGGAACGAGGGGAGGCGGGGAGCTGTTTTTT.

The chain's CDR3 is CASSGIRDKLNYGYTF. The CDR3 DNA follows: TGTGCCAGCAGCGGGATCCGGGACAAACTAAACTATGGCTACACCTTC. This chain uses TRBV11-2 with TRBJ1-2, with a possible D match to TRBD1 (6 bases). The germline V and J ends were trimmed by 5 bases and 2 bases, with 18 bases remaining between them. CDR3 size: 16 residues. Looked up from germline, CDR1 is SGHAT and CDR2 is FQNNGV.

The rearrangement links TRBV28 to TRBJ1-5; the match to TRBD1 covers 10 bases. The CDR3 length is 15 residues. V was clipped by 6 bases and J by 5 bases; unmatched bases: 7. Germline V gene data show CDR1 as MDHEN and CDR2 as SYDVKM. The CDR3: CASRFRDRGDQPQHF. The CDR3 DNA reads TGTGCCAGCAGGTTCCGGGACAGGGGCGATCAGCCCCAGCATTTT.

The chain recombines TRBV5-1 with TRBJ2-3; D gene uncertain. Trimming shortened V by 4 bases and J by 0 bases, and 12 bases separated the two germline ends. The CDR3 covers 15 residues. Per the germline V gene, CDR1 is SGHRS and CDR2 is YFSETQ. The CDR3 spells CASSRIHESTDTQYF. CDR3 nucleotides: TGCGCCAGCAGCCGCATACACGAGAGCACAGATACGCAGTATTTT. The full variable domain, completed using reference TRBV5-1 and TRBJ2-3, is KAGVTQTPRYLIKTRGQQVTLSCSPISGHRSVSWYQQTPGQGLQFLFEYFSETQRNKGNFPGRFSGRQFSNSRSEMNVSTLELGDSALYLCASSRIHESTDTQYFGPGTRLTVL.

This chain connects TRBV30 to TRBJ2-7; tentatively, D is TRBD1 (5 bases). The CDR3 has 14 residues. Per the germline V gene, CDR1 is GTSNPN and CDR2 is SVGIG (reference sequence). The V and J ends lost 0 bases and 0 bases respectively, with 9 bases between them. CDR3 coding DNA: TGTGCCTGGAGTGTAGCAGGGCTCTCCTACGAGCAGTACTTC. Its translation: CAWSVAGLSYEQYF.

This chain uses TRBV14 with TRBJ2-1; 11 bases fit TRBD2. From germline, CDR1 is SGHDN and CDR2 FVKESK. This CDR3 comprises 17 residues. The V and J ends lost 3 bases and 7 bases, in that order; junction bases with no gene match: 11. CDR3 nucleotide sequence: TGTGCCAGCAGCCAGGGACCAACTAGCGGGGGACCTAATGAGCAGTTCTTC. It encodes CASSQGPTSGGPNEQFF.

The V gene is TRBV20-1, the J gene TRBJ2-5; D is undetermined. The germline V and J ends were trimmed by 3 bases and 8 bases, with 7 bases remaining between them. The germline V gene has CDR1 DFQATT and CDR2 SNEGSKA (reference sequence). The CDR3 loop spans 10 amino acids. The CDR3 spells CSASSVTQYF. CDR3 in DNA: TGCAGTGCTAGTTCGGTAACCCAGTACTTC.

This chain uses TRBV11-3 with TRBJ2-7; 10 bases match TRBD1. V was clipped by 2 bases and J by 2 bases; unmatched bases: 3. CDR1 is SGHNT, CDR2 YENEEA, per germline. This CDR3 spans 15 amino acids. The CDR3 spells CASSLRGTGAYEQYF. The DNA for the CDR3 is TGTGCCAGCAGCTTACGGGGGACAGGGGCCTACGAGCAGTACTTC.

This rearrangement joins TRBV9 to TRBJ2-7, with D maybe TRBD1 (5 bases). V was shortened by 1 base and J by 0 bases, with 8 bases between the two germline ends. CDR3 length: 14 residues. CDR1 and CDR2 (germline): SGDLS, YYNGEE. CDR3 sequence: CASSVTGYSYEQYF. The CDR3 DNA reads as TGTGCCAGCAGCGTAACAGGCTACTCCTACGAGCAGTACTTC.

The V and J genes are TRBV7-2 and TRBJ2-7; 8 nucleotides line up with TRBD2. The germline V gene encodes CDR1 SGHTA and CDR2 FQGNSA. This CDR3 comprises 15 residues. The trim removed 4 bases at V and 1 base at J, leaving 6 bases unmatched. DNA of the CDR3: TGTGCCAGCAGCTCCTCGGGGGGGGAGTCCTACGAGCAGTACTTC. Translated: CASSSSGGESYEQYF. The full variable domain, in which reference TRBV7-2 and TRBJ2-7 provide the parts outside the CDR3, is GAGVSQSPSNKVTEKGKDVELRCDPISGHTALYWYRQSLGQGLEFLIYFQGNSAPDKSGLPSDRFSAERTGGSVSTLTIQRTQQEDSAVYLCASSSSGGESYEQYFGPGTRLTVT.

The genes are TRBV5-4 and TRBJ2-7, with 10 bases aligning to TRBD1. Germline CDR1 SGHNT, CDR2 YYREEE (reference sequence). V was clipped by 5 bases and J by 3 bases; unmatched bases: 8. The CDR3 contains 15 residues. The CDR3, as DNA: TGTGCCAGCAGACCGGGACAGGGGAATATCTACGAGCAGTACTTC. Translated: CASRPGQGNIYEQYF.

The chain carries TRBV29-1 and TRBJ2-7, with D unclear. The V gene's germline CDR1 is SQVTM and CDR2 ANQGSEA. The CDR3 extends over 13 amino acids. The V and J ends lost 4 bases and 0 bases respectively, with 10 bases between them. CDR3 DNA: TGCAGCGTTGGGGCCCTGGACTCCTACGAGCAGTACTTC. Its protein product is CSVGALDSYEQYF.

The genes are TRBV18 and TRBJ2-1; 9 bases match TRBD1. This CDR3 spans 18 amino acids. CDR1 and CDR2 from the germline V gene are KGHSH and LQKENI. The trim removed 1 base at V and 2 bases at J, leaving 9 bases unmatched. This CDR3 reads CASSPRSGQGKTYNEQFF. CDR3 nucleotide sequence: TGTGCCAGCTCACCACGTTCGGGACAGGGTAAAACCTACAATGAGCAGTTCTTC.

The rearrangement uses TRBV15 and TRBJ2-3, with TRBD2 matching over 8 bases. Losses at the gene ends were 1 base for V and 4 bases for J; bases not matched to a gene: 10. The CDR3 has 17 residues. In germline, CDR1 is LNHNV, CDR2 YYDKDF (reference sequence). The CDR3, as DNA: TGTGCCACCAGCAGAGCCCAGGTGGCGGGAGGTTCAGATACGCAGTATTTT. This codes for CATSRAQVAGGSDTQYF.